The 19 T cell receptor beta chains presented below share a single source sample, sequenced in a study of T cell repertoires in aging, cancer and after chemotherapy. Multiplex touch-down PCR with TRB-A/B primers amplified rearranged V-D-J TRB sequences. TCRdb re-derived calls from the multiplex PCR reads in MiXCR, one entry per CDR3 protein. The table includes 5,000 to 8,000 distinct CDR3 sequences, about 26% detected once. TCR beta rearrangements were amplified from peripheral blood genomic DNA. The sample was blood. The receptors shown here come from a human donor in good health.

This clonotype came up a few times. The V call is TRBV4-3, the J call TRBJ2-7; 9 nucleotides match TRBD2. Germline trimming cut 3 bases from V and 4 bases from J; bases unmatched to any gene: 16. From germline, CDR1 is LGHNA and CDR2 YSLEER. This CDR3 region has 18 residues. The CDR3: CASSQNRPGSGSSYEQYV. In DNA form, the CDR3 reads TGCGCCAGCAGCCAGAACCGCCCGGGTAGCGGGAGCAGTTACGAGCAGTACGTC.

The chain couples TRBV20-1 to TRBJ2-7; tentative D call: TRBD2 (5 bases). V lost 5 bases, J lost 3 bases, and 17 bases lay in between. The CDR3 is made up of 14 amino acids. Germline CDR1 and CDR2: DFQATT and SNEGSKA (reference sequence). CDR3 coding DNA: TGCAGTGCTGGACTGAACGCGGGTGGCTACGAGCAGTACTTC. Amino acid sequence: CSAGLNAGGYEQYF.

This clonotype was observed a handful of times. The V call is TRBV10-2, the J call TRBJ1-5; 7 bases are a match to TRBD1. J lost 4 bases, V lost 6 bases, and 9 bases had no gene match. Germline V gene lookup returns CDR1 WSHSY and CDR2 SAAADI. This CDR3 is 15 amino acids long. The CDR3 spells CASSPGTDYNQPQHF. CDR3 in DNA: TGCGCCAGCAGCCCCGGGACAGACTATAATCAGCCCCAGCATTTT.

The CDR3 sequence is CASSLYGDRGAYNEQFF. The CDR3 DNA sequence: TGTGCCAGCAGTTTATACGGGGACAGGGGCGCCTACAATGAGCAGTTCTTC. V and J are TRBV6-5 and TRBJ2-1; 10 bases align to TRBD1. J was trimmed by 2 bases and V by 4 bases; bases with no gene match: 8. Germline CDR1 MNHEY, CDR2 SVGAGI. The CDR3 is made up of 17 amino acids.

This clonotype is judged medium-sized. The rearrangement uses TRBV6-6 and TRBJ1-2, with TRBD1 matching 7 bases. The germline CDR1 and CDR2 sequences are MNHNY and SVGAGI (reference sequence). V shed 5 bases, J shed 8 bases, and the junction held 11 bases outside the gene matches. CDR3 length equals 14 residues. Here the CDR3 reads CASSPRQGFEGYTF. In DNA, the CDR3 is TGTGCCAGCAGTCCCCGACAGGGATTTGAGGGCTACACCTTC.

In this sample, this clonotype is medium-sized. Here the CDR3 reads CASSDRGSYEQYF. The CDR3, as DNA: TGCGCCAGCAGTGATAGGGGGTCGTACGAGCAGTACTTC. This chain joins TRBV10-2 and TRBJ2-7, with D perhaps TRBD1 (6 bases). V dropped 3 bases and J dropped 4 bases, with 10 bases sitting between them. Germline CDR1 is WSHSY and CDR2 is SAAADI. CDR3 length equals 13 residues.

Only a few counts were recorded for this clonotype. The V and J genes are TRBV20-1 and TRBJ2-3; 10 bases match TRBD1. Per germline, CDR1 DFQATT and CDR2 SNEGSKA (reference sequence). The CDR3 totals 14 residues. V was clipped by 5 bases and J by 6 bases; unmatched bases: 8. The CDR3 loop is CSALWDRGFDTQYF. DNA of the CDR3: TGCAGTGCTCTCTGGGACAGGGGTTTTGATACGCAGTATTTT.

A remark on this clonotype: A clone one base away is much larger, so this may be a read error. The chain joins TRBV25-1 to TRBJ1-3; 9 nucleotides align to TRBD1. CDR1 and CDR2 from the germline V gene are MGHDK and SYGVNS. This CDR3 spans 16 amino acids. In nucleotides, the CDR3 is TGTGCCAGCAGTGAATCCCTGACAGGGGGAGGAAAAACCATATATTTT. Encoded protein: CASSESLTGGGKTIYF.

In its sample, this clonotype is medium-sized (0.01 to 0.1%). The J gene is TRBJ2-6, the V gene TRBV30; tentative D call: TRBD1 (5 bases). The CDR3 is 15 residues long. Germline lookup yields CDR1 GTSNPN and CDR2 SVGIG (reference sequence). Deletions cut 3 bases from V and 1 base from J, with 10 bases between. The CDR3 loop is CAWRESGSGANVLTF. In DNA form, the CDR3 reads TGTGCCTGGAGGGAATCAGGGTCTGGGGCCAACGTCCTGACTTTC. Based on the CDR3 plus reference TRBV30 and TRBJ2-6, the full variable domain is SQTIHQWPATLVQPVGSPLSLECTVEGTSNPNLYWYRQAAGRGLQLLFYSVGIGQISSEVPQNLSASRPQDRQFILSSKKLLLSDSGFYLCAWRESGSGANVLTFGAGSRLTVL.

By frequency in the sample, this clonotype is medium-sized. The V gene is TRBV6-5, the J gene TRBJ2-7, with 9 nucleotides matching TRBD2. Germline trimming cut 6 bases from V and 4 bases from J; bases unmatched to any gene: 13. There are 16 residues in the CDR3. The germline gives CDR1 MNHEY, CDR2 SVGAGI. CDR3 coding DNA: TGTGCCAGCAGCCTGTCTCCGGGACTAGCACAGTACGAGCAGTACTTC. Protein product: CASSLSPGLAQYEQYF.

In its sample, this clonotype is medium-sized (0.01 to 0.1%). CDR3 sequence: CASSIGEGGIAGNTIYF. DNA of the CDR3: TGTGCCAGTAGTATAGGGGAGGGGGGAATCGCTGGAAACACCATATATTTT. The chain combines TRBV19 with TRBJ1-3; the D gene is possibly TRBD1 (6 bases). The length of the CDR3 is 17 residues. Trimming took 1 base from V and 2 from J, leaving 15 bases between them. Germline loops: CDR1 LNHDA, CDR2 SQIVND (reference sequence).

For the CDR3, the DNA is TGTGCCAGTAGTAGTAGCGCAAGCACAGATACGCAGTATTTT. It is translated as CASSSSASTDTQYF. V and J are TRBV19 and TRBJ2-3; weak D call: TRBD2 (5 bases). Trimming cost V 4 bases and J 0 bases, with 8 bases left between them. The CDR3 consists of 14 residues. CDR1 LNHDA and CDR2 SQIVND come from the germline V gene (reference sequence).

By sample share, this clonotype is medium-sized. The V and J genes are TRBV18 and TRBJ1-4; D is possibly TRBD1 (5 bases). Germline values: CDR1 KGHSH, CDR2 LQKENI. The CDR3 has 15 residues. V was clipped by 0 bases and J by 8 bases, with 13 bases between them. The CDR3 DNA reads as TGTGCCAGCTCACCACCGGGGGTCCGCCGAGAAAAACTGTTTTTT. As protein: CASSPPGVRREKLFF.

By share, this clonotype ranks as medium-sized. The chain is built from TRBV20-1 and TRBJ2-3; D may be TRBD2 (6 bases). The CDR3 is 18 residues long. Germline V gives CDR1 DFQATT, CDR2 SNEGSKA (reference sequence). Trimming took 5 bases from V and 2 from J, leaving 26 bases between them. The CDR3 protein is CSASSSAGDLSLTDTQYF. The CDR3 DNA is TGCAGTGCTTCCTCTAGCGCAGGAGATCTTTCACTCACAGATACGCAGTATTTT.

CDR3 sequence (DNA): TGTGCCAGCATCGGGGACAGGGGGCACCAGCCCCAGCATTTT. Translating it yields CASIGDRGHQPQHF. V is TRBV6-5 and J is TRBJ1-5; 12 bases line up with TRBD1. CDR3 length equals 14 residues. Germline-derived CDR1 and CDR2 are MNHEY and SVGAGI. The junction had 5 bases not matched to a gene; V was cut back by 7 bases and J by 7 bases.

In regard to this clonotype: Being one base from a much bigger clone, this may be a read error. The J gene is TRBJ2-1, the V gene TRBV12-3 or TRBV12-4, with D hard to call. The V and J ends lost 6 bases and 5 bases respectively, with 11 bases between them. This CDR3 contains 13 residues. The CDR3 coding sequence is TGTGCCAGCAGCAAGGTCACCAACAATGAGCAGTTCTTC. Translating it yields CASSKVTNNEQFF.

This clonotype is classed as medium-sized. The chain links TRBV6-5 to TRBJ1-3; possibly TRBD1 for D (5 bases). V was trimmed by 7 bases and J by 3 bases, leaving 16 bases between them. The CDR3 has 15 amino acids. Per the germline V gene, CDR1 is MNHEY and CDR2 is SVGAGI. This CDR3 is CASTVTSGVGNTIYF. The CDR3 nucleotides read TGTGCCAGCACCGTTACATCGGGGGTTGGAAACACCATATATTTT.

The rearrangement uses TRBV10-3 and TRBJ2-1, with D possibly being TRBD1 (6 bases). Trimming stripped 6 bases from V and 4 bases from J, with 10 bases between. The germline CDR1 and CDR2 sequences are ENHRY and SYGVKD. The CDR3 is 13 residues long. CDR3 DNA sequence: TGTGCCATCAGCCGGACAGTTTACAATGAGCAGTTCTTC. As protein: CAISRTVYNEQFF.

The rearrangement links TRBV27 to TRBJ2-3; possibly TRBD1 for D (6 bases). Germline V gene data show CDR1 as MNHEY and CDR2 as SMNVEV (reference sequence). The CDR3 consists of 15 residues. V shed 2 bases and J shed 9 bases, with 18 bases lying between them. As DNA, the CDR3 is TGTGCCAGCAGTTTACCCCCCGGACAGAGATCGACGCAGTATTTT. It translates to CASSLPPGQRSTQYF.